The rows below give T cell receptor beta chains drawn from one sample of a study of identical twins' blood T cells. TCRdb reprocessed the 5' RACE reads with MiXCR, giving one entry per CDR3 protein. The top ten hold about 6% of the sample, which has around 380,000 distinct CDR3 sequences, roughly 28% seen once. Material for sequencing was PBMCs. Receptor source: a woman aged 18 to 50 in good health. Both conserved end residues are part of each CDR3. Each record gives: V gene, J gene, clone size, D gene, CDR3 protein, CDR3 DNA. A D gene is named only where the DNA matches it firmly. Clone size is shown for a subset of rows, as once, few, many or a class of expanded clone.

>TRBV4-3|TRBJ2-7|.|.
CASSQEGRSDEQYF
TGCGCCAGCAGCCAAGAGGGCCGATCTGACGAGCAGTACTTC
>TRBV12-3/TRBV12-4|TRBJ1-1|few|.
CASSFQGRNTEAFF
TGTGCCAGCAGTTTTCAGGGGAGGAACACTGAAGCTTTCTTT
>TRBV18|TRBJ2-7|.|.
CASSYQGREQYF
TGTGCCAGCTCATATCAGGGACGCGAGCAGTACTTC
>TRBV14|TRBJ1-1|many|TRBD1
CASSRTQGRLTEAFF
TGTGCCAGCAGCCGTACACAGGGGCGGTTGACTGAAGCTTTCTTT
>TRBV6-5|TRBJ1-2|.|.
CASSRRVDGGYTF
TGTGCCAGCAGTCGAAGAGTGGATGGGGGCTACACCTTC
>TRBV6-5|TRBJ2-1|few|.
CASATNNEQFF
TGTGCCAGCGCAACAAACAATGAGCAGTTCTTC
>TRBV7-9|TRBJ2-7|.|.
CASSTPGHGTSEQYF
TGTGCCAGCAGCACACCGGGCCATGGTACCTCCGAGCAGTACTTC
>TRBV14|TRBJ2-3|.|.
CASNQGSWSTDTQYF
TGTGCCAGCAACCAAGGAAGTTGGAGCACAGATACGCAGTATTTT
>TRBV14|TRBJ1-1|.|.
CASSPIMDTEAFF
TGTGCCAGCAGCCCCATCATGGACACTGAAGCTTTCTTT
>TRBV20-1|TRBJ1-1|.|.
CSAGLLNTEAFF
TGCAGCGCAGGGCTCCTGAACACTGAAGCTTTCTTT
>TRBV7-6|TRBJ2-1|.|.
CASGLTARSYNEQFF
TGTGCCAGCGGCTTGACAGCGCGGTCCTACAATGAGCAGTTCTTC
>TRBV11-2|TRBJ2-1|.|TRBD2
CASSLGPSGSEQFF
TGTGCCAGCAGCTTAGGTCCTAGCGGGAGTGAGCAGTTCTTC
>TRBV5-6|TRBJ1-1|.|TRBD1
CASSWTGTYEAFF
TGTGCCAGCAGCTGGACAGGAACCTATGAAGCTTTCTTT
>TRBV10-3|TRBJ2-1|few|.
CAISEHGVEFF
TGTGCCATCAGTGAGCACGGAGTCGAGTTCTTC
>TRBV3-1|TRBJ2-5|.|.
CASRRYESRYF
TGTGCCAGCAGACGTTATGAATCCCGGTACTTC
>TRBV20-1|TRBJ2-1|.|TRBD2
CSARTSGSYNEQFF
TGCAGTGCCAGGACTAGCGGGAGTTACAATGAGCAGTTCTTC
>TRBV6-2/TRBV6-3|TRBJ2-2|.|TRBD2
CASSRLAGITGELFF
TGTGCCAGCAGTCGACTAGCGGGTATCACCGGGGAGCTGTTTTTT
>TRBV7-9|TRBJ2-3|.|TRBD2
CASSLGGLAGTTDTQYF
TGTGCCAGCAGCTTAGGAGGACTAGCGGGGACCACAGATACGCAGTATTTT
>TRBV28|TRBJ2-7|.|.
CASSPLGHEQYF
TGTGCCAGCAGTCCACTAGGACACGAGCAGTACTTC
>TRBV29-1|TRBJ2-2|many|.
CSVEPVNTGELFF
TGCAGCGTTGAACCAGTGAACACCGGGGAGCTGTTTTTT
>TRBV12-5|TRBJ1-6|few|.
CASGLSSGGPLHF
TGTGCTAGTGGTTTGTCCAGCGGAGGGCCCCTCCACTTT
>TRBV15|TRBJ1-4|.|.
CTTSRAGTGKLFF
TGTACCACCAGCAGAGCAGGGACCGGAAAACTGTTTTTT
>TRBV11-2|TRBJ1-1|.|TRBD1
CASSLGRGGYRTNTEAFF
TGTGCCAGCAGCTTAGGCAGGGGGGGTTATCGGACGAACACTGAAGCTTTCTTT
>TRBV12-3/TRBV12-4|TRBJ1-3|few|.
CASSTVYSGNTIYF
TGTGCCAGCAGTACGGTCTACTCTGGAAACACCATATATTTT
>TRBV5-1|TRBJ2-5|.|.
CASSLEEETQYF
TGCGCCAGCAGCTTGGAGGAAGAGACCCAGTACTTC
>TRBV20-1|TRBJ2-2|many|.
CSAKIVGAGELFF
TGCAGTGCCAAAATTGTGGGCGCCGGGGAGCTGTTTTTT
>TRBV20-1|TRBJ1-1|.|.
CSAAPREPQEF
TGCAGTGCTGCCCCTCGAGAACCCCAGGAGTTT
>TRBV7-9|TRBJ1-1|.|.
CASSLPQENTEAFF
TGTGCCAGTAGCTTACCACAGGAGAACACTGAAGCTTTCTTT
>TRBV2|TRBJ2-1|.|.
CASRPVNAQYNEQFF
TGTGCCAGCAGACCCGTAAATGCTCAGTACAATGAGCAGTTCTTC
>TRBV29-1|TRBJ2-2|.|TRBD1
CSVTGQGGGELFF
TGCAGCGTAACCGGACAGGGTGGAGGGGAGCTGTTTTTT
>TRBV27|TRBJ1-2|few|.
CASSLSPGANYGYTF
TGTGCCAGCAGTTTATCACCCGGAGCTAACTATGGCTACACCTTC
>TRBV6-5|TRBJ2-5|few|.
CASSSGGRETQYF
TGTGCCAGCAGTTCCGGAGGACGTGAGACCCAGTACTTC
>TRBV20-1|TRBJ1-3|.|.
CSAPRDSGNTIYF
TGCAGTGCTCCCAGAGACTCTGGAAACACCATATATTTT
>TRBV27|TRBJ1-1|few|TRBD1
CASSLVRQGNTEAFF
TGTGCCAGCAGTTTGGTGAGACAGGGGAACACTGAAGCTTTCTTT
>TRBV18|TRBJ1-1|.|.
CASSPSGVEAFF
TGTGCCAGCTCACCGTCCGGGGTTGAAGCTTTCTTT
>TRBV11-3|TRBJ2-5|.|.
CASSLMGRLLAVEETQYF
TGTGCCAGCAGCTTAATGGGACGATTATTAGCGGTTGAAGAGACCCAGTACTTC
>TRBV6-1|TRBJ1-2|few|.
CASPRPGRPSEGYTF
TGTGCCAGCCCACGTCCAGGCAGGCCTTCGGAAGGCTACACCTTC
>TRBV5-1|TRBJ2-1|few|TRBD2
CASSSRLAGLGENEQFF
TGCGCCAGCAGCTCAAGACTAGCGGGACTTGGGGAGAATGAGCAGTTCTTC
>TRBV18|TRBJ1-4|.|.
CASSPALTEKLFF
TGTGCCAGCTCACCCGCCCTTACTGAAAAACTGTTTTTT
>TRBV11-2|TRBJ2-1|.|.
CASSYSGIEQFF
TGTGCCAGCAGCTACTCCGGGATAGAGCAGTTCTTC